The sequence of this T cell receptor beta chain was determined in a study of T-cell memory formation after mild COVID-19. Study outcomes and limitations: Most CD4+ clones that shrank were in CM and EM, while CD8+ ones turned up in EMRA. CD4/CD8 balance held among clones contracting day 15 to 85, and later expanders leaned CD4+.

Trimming at V came to 5 bases and at J to 8 bases, leaving 15 bases not matched to a gene. Germline CDR1 reads MDHEN; CDR2 reads SYDVKM. The length of the CDR3 is 16 residues. Barcoded TCR alpha and TCR beta cDNA libraries with UMIs came from 5'RACE using constant-segment primers. TCRdb re-derived calls from the 5' RACE reads in MiXCR, one entry per CDR3 protein. The data contain over 300,000 distinct CDR3 sequences, around a fifth of them singletons. This clonotype has only a few counts. Its antigen is currently unknown. The chain couples TRBV28 to TRBJ2-7; 10 bases line up with TRBD2. Input material: PBMCs or a T cell subset sorted from them (not recorded which). This TCR came from a man aged 18 to 29 who had mild COVID-19 (a few samples of this study predate the infection). Cell type and time point are not known. CDR3 nucleotides: TGTGCCAGCAGTGCGAGGCTAGCGGGGGTGATTGACCAGCAGTACTTC. Translated: CASSARLAGVIDQQYF.